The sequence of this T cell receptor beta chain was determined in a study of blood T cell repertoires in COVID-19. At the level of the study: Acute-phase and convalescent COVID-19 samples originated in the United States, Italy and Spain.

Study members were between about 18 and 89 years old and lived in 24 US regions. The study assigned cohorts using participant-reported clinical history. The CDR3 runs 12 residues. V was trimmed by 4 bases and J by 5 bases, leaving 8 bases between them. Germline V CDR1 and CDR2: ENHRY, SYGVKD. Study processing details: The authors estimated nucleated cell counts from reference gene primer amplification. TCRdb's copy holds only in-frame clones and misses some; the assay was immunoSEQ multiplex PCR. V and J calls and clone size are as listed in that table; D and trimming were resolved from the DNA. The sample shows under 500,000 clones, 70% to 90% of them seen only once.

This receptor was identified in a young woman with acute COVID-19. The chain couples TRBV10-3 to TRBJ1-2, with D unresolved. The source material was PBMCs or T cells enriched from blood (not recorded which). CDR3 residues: CAISGTIYGYTF. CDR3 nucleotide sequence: TGTGCCATCAGTGGGACTATTTATGGCTACACCTTC.